The rows below give T cell receptor beta chains drawn from one sample of a study of cytomegalovirus exposure and HLA in healthy donors. The assay was immunoSEQ multiplex PCR, and TCRdb's table has in-frame clones only and misses some. The sample comprises 150,000 to 200,000 clones, 85% of which are singletons, and approximately 15% rests with the top ten. The specimen sequenced was PBMCs. These receptor sequences come from a man aged 18 to 29 in good health and CMV-seropositive. Each CDR3 is given with its conserved first and last residue. Fields, in order: V gene, clone size, J gene, CDR3 protein. The size of a clone is reported for some rows only, either as once, few or many, or as a class for expanded clones.

v_gene: TRBV9; abundance: NA; j_gene: TRBJ2-3; CDR3aa: CASSFRTSGRGTDTQYF
v_gene: TRBV7-2; abundance: NA; j_gene: TRBJ1-2; CDR3aa: CASSWRGLSVAYGYTF
v_gene: TRBV4-2; abundance: NA; j_gene: TRBJ2-4; CDR3aa: CASSQGGARDIQYF
v_gene: TRBV6-6; abundance: few; j_gene: TRBJ2-2; CDR3aa: CASSLQGVGTGELFF
v_gene: TRBV5-1; abundance: NA; j_gene: TRBJ1-3; CDR3aa: CASRPSLEPGNTIYF
v_gene: TRBV6-5; abundance: NA; j_gene: TRBJ2-1; CDR3aa: CASSWAGEVDEQFF
v_gene: TRBV5-1; abundance: NA; j_gene: TRBJ2-1; CDR3aa: CASSALSRTNEQFF
v_gene: TRBV5-4; abundance: NA; j_gene: TRBJ1-2; CDR3aa: CASSSPGQYGYTF
v_gene: TRBV6-1; abundance: NA; j_gene: TRBJ1-1; CDR3aa: CASSEAPDREAFF
v_gene: TRBV28; abundance: NA; j_gene: TRBJ2-7; CDR3aa: CASSEIKGQGSYEQYF
v_gene: TRBV30; abundance: NA; j_gene: TRBJ1-5; CDR3aa: CAWSGTAQPQHF
v_gene: TRBV27; abundance: NA; j_gene: TRBJ1-2; CDR3aa: CASSRSFIEPRGYGYTF
v_gene: TRBV10-3; abundance: NA; j_gene: TRBJ1-5; CDR3aa: CAIRGGWDQPQHF
v_gene: TRBV18; abundance: NA; j_gene: TRBJ1-2; CDR3aa: CASSPPSGGYGYTF